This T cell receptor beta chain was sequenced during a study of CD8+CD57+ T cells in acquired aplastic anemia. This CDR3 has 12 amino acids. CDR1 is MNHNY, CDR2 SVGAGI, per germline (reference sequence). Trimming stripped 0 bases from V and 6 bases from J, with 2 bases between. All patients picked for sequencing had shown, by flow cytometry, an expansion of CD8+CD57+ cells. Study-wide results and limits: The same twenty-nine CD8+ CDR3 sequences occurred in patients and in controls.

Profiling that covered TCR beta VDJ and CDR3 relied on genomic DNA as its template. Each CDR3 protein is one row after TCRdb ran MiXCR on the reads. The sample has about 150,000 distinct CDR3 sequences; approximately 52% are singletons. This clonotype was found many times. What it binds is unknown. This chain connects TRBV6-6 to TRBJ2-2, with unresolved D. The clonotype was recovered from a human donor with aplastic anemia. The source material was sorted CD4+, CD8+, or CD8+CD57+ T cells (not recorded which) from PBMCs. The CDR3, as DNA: TGTGCCAGCAGTTACTCGGCCGGGGAGCTGTTTTTT. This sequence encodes CASSYSAGELFF.